This TCR beta chain is drawn from a study of T-cell reconstitution after alpha-beta-depleted transplantation in children. Unique molecular identifiers were used in preparing the TCRbeta library. Via MiXCR, TCRdb re-called the PCR reads, giving one row per CDR3 protein. Of roughly 300,000 distinct CDR3 sequences listed, 9.9% were seen once; the top ten hold 9.5% to 13%. Germline values: CDR1 SNHLY, CDR2 FYNNEI. The CDR3 contains 15 residues. V was cut by 3 bases and J by 0 bases, with 8 bases left in between. The source of this sequence is a human donor who donated a stem cell graft to a child with SCID. Sample: PBMCs from the stem cell graft donor, taken from the stem cell graft. The chain recombines TRBV2 with TRBJ2-2; D is ambiguous. The CDR3 DNA reads as TGTGCCAGCAGTGAGCCCTTCGCGAACACCGGGGAGCTGTTTTTT. Translated: CASSEPFANTGELFF.